These T cell receptor beta chains were read from a single sample in a study of tumor-infiltrating lymphocytes in primary liver carcinoma. One entry per CDR3 protein, called by TCRdb with MiXCR from the multiplex PCR reads. The sample carries 90,000 to 110,000 distinct CDR3 sequences, roughly 85% recorded once. Sequencing used liver tumor tissue from sampling region 3. These TCRs come from a man aged 40-49 years with primary liver carcinoma and hepatitis B virus infection. Both conserved end residues are part of each CDR3. Each record gives: CDR3 length, V gene, CDR3 protein.

length: 14
V: TRBV29-1
CDR3: CSVKTRGGYNEQFF

length: 12
V: TRBV6-5
CDR3: CASSLGDGELFF

length: 12
V: TRBV29-1
CDR3: CSVVRDTYCYTF

length: 16
V: TRBV6-5
CDR3: CASSHSGVFSFYEQYF

length: 11
V: TRBV29-1
CDR3: CSLGFSDTQYF

length: 14
V: TRBV19
CDR3: CARGDMLPKNMQYF

length: 16
V: TRBV6-1
CDR3: CPSSDRHGTSGNEQFF

length: 17
V: TRBV4-1
CDR3: CTSSLTHVTGSGNTIYF

length: 14
V: TRBV6-2/TRBV6-3
CDR3: CAGSYSSSAYEQYF

length: 18
V: TRBV6-2/TRBV6-3
CDR3: CASSYWSEQGTGNQPQHF